The 12 T cell receptor beta chains in this list originate from one sample, sequenced in a study of tumor-infiltrating lymphocytes in primary liver carcinoma (dated by TCRdb to the late 2010s). RNA from unsorted whole blood was extracted with TRIzol reagent, and germline DNA was obtained with the DNeasy Blood & Tissue kit. The instrument was an Illumina HiSeq 2500. Using a constant-region primer and ProtoScript II reverse transcriptase, TCRbeta-specific cDNA was reverse-transcribed from around 520 ng total RNA. The TCRbeta libraries were prepared through three rounds of nested multiplex PCR following a slightly modified ARM-PCR procedure. Multiplex TRBV1-TRBV30 forward primers and a Cbeta reverse primer were used in the first two PCR rounds, each of which was run for 10 to 11 cycles. TCRdb handled the public reads itself, with Q25 trimming in fastp and clone calling in MiXCR, and kept productive beta chains. Every distinct CDR3 protein forms one entry, paired with its most common genes and DNA. The sample table shows roughly 330,000 distinct CDR3 sequences, and around three fifths are seen once. Of the sample, roughly 6% falls within the top ten clones.

Sample: peripheral blood. The receptors derive from a middle-aged man with primary liver carcinoma and hepatitis B virus infection.

On this clonotype itself: Since no conserved phenylalanine or tryptophan closes the CDR3, a read error is the likely cause. This sequence joins TRBV11-2 and TRBJ2-1, with 9 bases identical to TRBD2. Germline V lookup: CDR1 SGHAT, CDR2 FQNNGV. This CDR3 region has 15 residues. The trim removed 6 bases at V and 2 bases at J, leaving 5 bases unmatched. The CDR3 here is CASSPTSGPYNEQFL. The CDR3 nucleotides read TGTGCCAGCAGTCCGACTAGCGGCCCCTACAATGAGCAGTTCCTC.

Regarding this clonotype: At one end the junction does not follow the germline gene, possibly because of a read error. This chain connects TRBV29-1 to TRBJ1-2; no clear D gene. Germline CDR1 is SQVTM and CDR2 is ANQGSEA. The CDR3 is 11 amino acids. The CDR3 region has the DNA TGCAGCGTACGGGTTGTCTATGGGTACACCTTC. Protein product: CSVRVVYGYTF.

About this clonotype: The junction departs from the called germline gene at one end, perhaps through a read error. The V gene is TRBV11-2, the J gene TRBJ1-2, with D possibly matching TRBD1 (5 bases). The V gene's germline CDR1 is SGHAT and CDR2 FQNNGV. This CDR3 has 14 residues. Here the CDR3 reads CTRSPQRQSYGYTF. The CDR3 DNA is TGTACCAGGAGCCCCCAGAGACAGTCCTATGGCTACACCTTC.

In regard to this clonotype: A read error may explain this, as a much larger clone is one base away. J is TRBJ2-1 and V is TRBV6-1; 8 nucleotides match TRBD2. The CDR3 sequence is 15 residues long. Germline V gene lookup returns CDR1 MNHNS and CDR2 SASEGT. For the CDR3, the DNA is TGTGCCAGCAGTGATGCGGGAGGTTCTTACAATGAGCAGTCCTTC. It codes for CASSDAGGSYNEQSF.

This clonotype has a count of ten or more. V and J are TRBV11-3 and TRBJ1-1; D remains ambiguous. CDR1 is SGHNT and CDR2 is YENEEA in the germline V gene. Trimming shortened V by 1 base and J by 6 bases, and 9 bases separated the two germline ends. This CDR3 region has 13 residues. The CDR3 sequence: CASSLGLGSEAFF. Here the CDR3 DNA reads TGTGCCAGCAGCTTAGGATTAGGCTCTGAAGCTTTCTTT.

About this clonotype itself: One end of the junction is discordant with germline, which a read error may explain. The chain couples TRBV11-1 to TRBJ2-5; D gene uncertain. Germline V gene sequence: CDR1 SGHAT, CDR2 FQDESV (reference sequence). CDR3 length equals 14 residues. CDR3: CASSLGSRQETRYF. The CDR3 region has the DNA TGTGCCAGCAGCTTGGGAAGTCGGCAAGAGACCCGGTACTTC.

The J gene is TRBJ2-7, the V gene TRBV5-1, with 13 positions matching TRBD2. This CDR3 comprises 16 residues. The V and J ends lost 3 bases and 2 bases, in that order; junction bases with no gene match: 5. The germline V gene has CDR1 SGHRS and CDR2 YFSETQ. The CDR3 spells CASSSPGLAGAYEQYF. The CDR3 DNA reads TGCGCCAGCAGCTCTCCCGGACTAGCGGGGGCCTACGAGCAGTACTTC.

On this clonotype itself: The conserved phenylalanine or tryptophan is not found at the CDR3 terminus, so this likely reflects a read error. The V call is TRBV11-1, the J call TRBJ2-3; 9 positions match TRBD2. Germline CDR1 reads SGHAT; CDR2 reads FQDESV (reference sequence). The CDR3 is 16 residues long. The CDR3 DNA reads TGCGCCAGCAGCTTCCCCACAGCGGGAGGCCCAGATACGCAGTATTTG. This gives the protein CASSFPTAGGPDTQYL.

In its sample, this clonotype was seen a few times. At one of its ends the junction is not consistent with the germline gene, which may arise from a read error. The chain joins TRBV5-4 to TRBJ2-1, with 14 bases identical to TRBD2. CDR3 length equals 19 residues. Germline CDR1 and CDR2: SGHNT and YYREEE (reference sequence). The CDR3: CVSSKGLAGAIGHSNEQFF. In DNA form, the CDR3 reads TGTGTCAGCAGCAAGGGACTAGCGGGAGCAATCGGTCATAGTAATGAGCAGTTCTTC. Full variable domain (remainder filled in from reference TRBV5-4 and TRBJ2-1): ETGVTQSPTHLIKTRGQQVTLRCSSQSGHNTVSWYQQALGQGPQFIFQYYREEENGRGNFPPRFSGLQFPNYSSELNVNALELDDSALYLCVSSKGLAGAIGHSNEQFFGPGTRLTVL.

This clonotype was observed a handful of times. The chain is built from TRBV6-2 or TRBV6-3 and TRBJ2-5, with TRBD2 matching over 10 bases. Germline lookup yields CDR1 MNHEY and CDR2 SVGEGT. CDR3 length: 18 amino acids. V was clipped by 7 bases and J by 2 bases; unmatched bases: 16. The CDR3 is CASNNGSSGSRVQETQYF. The DNA of the CDR3 is TGTGCCAGCAACAACGGGTCTAGCGGGAGTCGGGTTCAAGAGACCCAGTACTTC.

This rearrangement joins TRBV5-6 to TRBJ2-6, with D perhaps matching TRBD1 (6 bases). V lost 4 bases to trimming and J lost 4 bases, with 12 bases between them. The germline gives CDR1 SGHDT, CDR2 YYEEEE. CDR3 size: 15 residues. CDR3 region: CASSLRGTGANVLTF. For the CDR3, the DNA is TGTGCCAGCAGCCTCAGGGGAACCGGGGCCAACGTCCTGACTTTC.

The chain joins TRBV11-2 to TRBJ2-5; 7 positions agree with TRBD2. Per germline, CDR1 SGHAT and CDR2 FQNNGV. The CDR3 loop spans 15 amino acids. This chain's CDR3 is CSGTPSAGEAKAQYF. The DNA for the CDR3 is TGTTCCGGCACACCGTCGGCGGGAGAAGCAAAGGCCCAGTACTTC.